These 21 T cell receptor beta chains originate from one sample sequenced in a study of identical twins. In TCRdb, the 5' RACE reads were re-called with MiXCR into one record per CDR3 protein. The sample lists around 250,000 distinct CDR3 sequences; approximately 11% were seen once. The same data also contributed to another study, on yellow fever vaccine responses in identical twins.

The material sequenced was memory (CD45RO+) T cells sorted from blood. Receptor source: a woman between 18 and 29 years old in good health.

The rearrangement joins TRBV10-3 to TRBJ2-3; 9 nucleotides match TRBD2. Looked up from germline, CDR1 is ENHRY and CDR2 is SYGVKD. After removal of 11 bases from V and 3 bases from J, the junction contained 9 bases not matched to a gene. This CDR3 comprises 14 residues. The CDR3 DNA reads TGTGCCTCCTCTGTAGCGGGGGAAACAGATACGCAGTATTTT. Translating it yields CASSVAGETDTQYF.

Ten or more counts support this clonotype. This chain uses TRBV6-5 with TRBJ2-7; unclear D gene. V lost 4 bases and J lost 3, with 4 bases in between. From germline, CDR1 is MNHEY and CDR2 SVGAGI. There are 11 residues in the CDR3. The CDR3 bases are TGTGCCAGCAGTTCCCACTACGAGCAGTACTTC. It is translated as CASSSHYEQYF.

Turning to this clonotype: At one end, the junction sequence differs from germline, possibly due to a read error. CDR3 residues: CCARDRGRVTLNEQFF. CDR3 DNA: TGCTGTGCTAGGGATAGGGGCAGGGTGACTCTTAATGAGCAGTTCTTC. The chain joins TRBV20-1 to TRBJ2-1; TRBD1 is a possible D gene (5 bases). Germline V gives CDR1 DFQATT, CDR2 SNEGSKA (reference sequence). The length of the CDR3 is 16 residues.

The chain recombines TRBV4-2 with TRBJ2-4; D ambiguous. V lost 0 bases and J lost 8, with 8 bases in between. Germline V gene sequence: CDR1 LGHNA, CDR2 YNFKEQ. The CDR3 is 13 amino acids. The CDR3 nucleotides read TGTGCCAGCAGCCAAGATCCGGGCGACATTCAGTACTTC. This gives the protein CASSQDPGDIQYF.

A few counts support this clonotype. The chain couples TRBV27 to TRBJ2-1; TRBD1 matches 10 bases. Trimming took 5 bases from V and 7 from J; bases not matched to a gene: 5. There are 14 residues in the CDR3. The germline V gene has CDR1 MNHEY and CDR2 SMNVEV (reference sequence). The CDR3 DNA sequence: TGTGCCAGCAGTCCCGGGACAGGGGAAAATGAGCAGTTCTTC. Amino acids: CASSPGTGENEQFF.

This clonotype was seen many times. The chain uses TRBV6-6 and TRBJ2-1; D tentatively reads TRBD1 or TRBD2 (5 bases each). Germline V lookup: CDR1 MNHNY, CDR2 SVGAGI (reference sequence). The CDR3 has 13 amino acids. Deletions cut 6 bases from V and 4 bases from J, with 10 bases between. CDR3 sequence (DNA): TGTGCCAGCAGCCGGGGCATATACAATGAGCAGTTCTTC. It is translated as CASSRGIYNEQFF.

The chain joins TRBV20-1 to TRBJ2-5; D call uncertain. This CDR3 contains 15 residues. The germline V and J ends were trimmed by 0 bases and 3 bases, with 14 bases remaining between them. Germline V lookup: CDR1 DFQATT, CDR2 SNEGSKA (reference sequence). CDR3: CSARDNQRPEETQYF. The DNA of the CDR3 is TGCAGTGCTAGAGATAATCAGCGTCCAGAAGAGACCCAGTACTTC.

The gene calls are TRBV2 and TRBJ2-5; possibly TRBD2 for D (7 bases). From germline, CDR1 is SNHLY and CDR2 FYNNEI. There are 15 residues in the CDR3. V was clipped by 10 bases and J by 4 bases, with 22 bases between them. CDR3 sequence: CANKRGGSPAETQYF. CDR3 DNA: TGTGCCAACAAGAGGGGGGGGTCTCCGGCAGAGACCCAGTACTTC.

V usage is TRBV10-2 and J usage is TRBJ2-7; possibly TRBD1 or TRBD2 for D (5 bases each). CDR1 and CDR2 from the germline V gene are WSHSY and SAAADI. The CDR3 sequence is 14 residues long. V was clipped by 6 bases and J by 0 bases, with 12 bases between them. Written as DNA, the CDR3 is TGCGCCAGCAGGGGGACGGACGGCTCCTACGAGCAGTACTTC. Encoded protein: CASRGTDGSYEQYF.

This clonotype was counted only a few times. The rearrangement joins TRBV4-3 to TRBJ2-3; 9 bases agree with TRBD1. The CDR3 covers 16 residues. V was clipped by 0 bases and J by 5 bases; unmatched bases: 6. Germline CDR1 reads LGHNA; CDR2 reads YSLEER. CDR3 sequence reads: CASSQDTQGAKDTQYF. CDR3 sequence (DNA): TGCGCCAGCAGCCAAGATACACAGGGGGCAAAAGATACGCAGTATTTT.

This clonotype has just a few counts. The V and J genes are TRBV13 and TRBJ2-1, with D maybe TRBD1 (6 bases). This CDR3 has 15 residues. From germline, CDR1 is PRHDT and CDR2 FYEKMQ (reference sequence). V lost 1 base and J lost 4, with 11 bases in between. The CDR3 coding sequence is TGTGCCAGCAGCTTAGAGGGGGAAACATACAATGAGCAGTTCTTC. Translation: CASSLEGETYNEQFF. Looking up the rest from reference TRBV13 and TRBJ2-1 gives the full variable domain: AAGVIQSPRHLIKEKRETATLKCYPIPRHDTVYWYQQGPGQDPQFLISFYEKMQSDKGSIPDRFSAQQFSDYHSELNMSSLELGDSALYFCASSLEGETYNEQFFGPGTRLTVL.

This clonotype was observed a handful of times. This chain connects TRBV11-2 to TRBJ2-4; TRBD2 aligns across 12 bases. CDR3 length: 17 amino acids. CDR1 is SGHAT and CDR2 is FQNNGV in the germline V gene. The trim removed 6 bases at V and 0 bases at J, leaving 6 bases unmatched. CDR3 region: CASRDLAGGIAKNIQYF. As DNA, the CDR3 is TGTGCCAGCAGGGACCTAGCGGGGGGGATAGCCAAAAACATTCAGTACTTC.

The V and J genes are TRBV7-2 and TRBJ2-2; 8 bases agree with TRBD1. With 3 bases clipped from V and 4 bases from J, the junction kept 10 bases outside the gene matches. Looked up from germline, CDR1 is SGHTA and CDR2 is FQGNSA. This CDR3 has 17 residues. The CDR3 loop is CASSLYQGARITGELFF. The CDR3 DNA reads TGTGCCAGCAGCTTGTACCAGGGGGCACGTATCACCGGGGAGCTGTTTTTT.

This clonotype was counted a single time. This rearrangement joins TRBV20-1 to TRBJ2-7, with 9 bases that match TRBD2. The CDR3 spans 15 residues. The germline gives CDR1 DFQATT, CDR2 SNEGSKA (reference sequence). V gave up 3 bases and J gave up 5 bases; unmatched junction bases: 11. The CDR3 DNA follows: TGCAGTGCTAGTCGTCTTCTAGCGGGGCCTAACGAGCAGTACTTC. Protein product: CSASRLLAGPNEQYF.

This clonotype was detected ten times or more. The chain couples TRBV12-3 or TRBV12-4 to TRBJ2-1, with TRBD1 matching 8 bases. The trim removed 3 bases at V and 12 bases at J, leaving 7 bases unmatched. This CDR3 has 13 amino acids. In DNA, the CDR3 is TGTGCCAGCAGTTTTTTCTCAGGGGGCACGCAGTTCTTC. It codes for CASSFFSGGTQFF.

The table lists this clonotype with a few counts. The chain links TRBV29-1 to TRBJ2-4; 11 bases are a match to TRBD2. Germline V lookup: CDR1 SQVTM, CDR2 ANQGSEA. The CDR3 consists of 15 residues. V shed 6 bases and J 2 bases; nucleotides not matched to a gene: 6. This chain's CDR3 is CSVSLAGGTKNIQYF. CDR3 bases: TGCAGCGTGAGTCTAGCGGGGGGAACCAAAAACATTCAGTACTTC. The complete variable domain, with remaining parts taken from reference TRBV29-1 and TRBJ2-4, reads SAVISQKPSRDICQRGTSLTIQCQVDSQVTMMFWYRQQPGQSLTLIATANQGSEATYESGFVIDKFPISRPNLTFSTLTVSNMSPEDSSIYLCSVSLAGGTKNIQYFGAGTRLSVL.

This clonotype was detected only a few times. The chain employs TRBV9 and TRBJ2-2, with 7 nucleotides matching TRBD1. J was trimmed by 2 bases and V by 4 bases; bases with no gene match: 8. The CDR3 loop spans 16 amino acids. The germline gives CDR1 SGDLS, CDR2 YYNGEE. The CDR3 sequence: CASSWTGTANTGELFF. For the CDR3, the DNA is TGTGCCAGCAGCTGGACCGGGACAGCAAACACCGGGGAGCTGTTTTTT.

This clonotype was found many times. The chain employs TRBV11-2 and TRBJ2-1; TRBD2 agrees at 16 bases. The CDR3 has 20 residues. The J segment lost 5 bases and the V segment lost 3 bases, leaving 13 bases of the junction unmatched. From germline, CDR1 is SGHAT and CDR2 FQNNGV. CDR3 residues: CASSFQPGLAGGIGDNEQFF. The CDR3 region has the DNA TGTGCCAGCAGCTTCCAGCCGGGACTAGCGGGGGGGATCGGAGACAATGAGCAGTTCTTC.

A few counts support this clonotype. This chain links TRBV4-1 with TRBJ2-5, with D unresolved. V was trimmed by 1 base and J by 4 bases, leaving 16 bases between them. Per the germline V gene, CDR1 is MGHRA and CDR2 is YSYEKL. This CDR3 contains 16 residues. The CDR3 DNA is TGCGCCAGCAGCCAAGTCAACTTGGGGTTTTCAGAGACCCAGTACTTC. This sequence encodes CASSQVNLGFSETQYF.

At least ten counts were recorded for this clonotype. This chain uses TRBV6-6 with TRBJ2-3; maybe TRBD1 (5 bases). The CDR3 spans 12 residues. Germline V gene data show CDR1 as MNHNY and CDR2 as SVGAGI (reference sequence). V lost 2 bases, J lost 5 bases, and 5 bases lay in between. The DNA of the CDR3 is TGTGCCAGCAGTTACCAGGGAGATACGCAGTATTTT. Its protein product is CASSYQGDTQYF.

For this clonotype: This may stem from a read error, because a much larger clone lies one nucleotide away. CDR3 loop: CASTRSTGQFF. CDR3 bases: TGTGCCAGCACCCGTTCGACGGGACAGTTCTTC. The chain joins TRBV7-9 to TRBJ2-1; a weak D match, TRBD2 (5 bases). Trimming cost V 7 bases and J 13 bases, with 14 bases left between them. This CDR3 comprises 11 residues. CDR1 is SEHNR and CDR2 is FQNEAQ in the germline V gene (reference sequence).